These T cell receptor beta chains were read from a single sample in a study of blood T cells in healthy people across ages. TCRdb independently ran MiXCR on the 5' RACE reads; one entry per CDR3 protein. The sample carries over a million distinct CDR3 sequences, around 40% recorded once. Material for sequencing was blood. The source is a woman aged 18 to 35 in good health. CDR3s include the opening cysteine and the closing phenylalanine or tryptophan. The D gene is left open where the match is weak. Clone size, where shown, is once, few, many, or a class for clones that have expanded.

>16|NA|TRBV21-1|TRBJ1-5|NA
CASAYRGGPANWPQHF
TGTGCCAGCGCTTATCGAGGGGGCCCGGCCAACTGGCCCCAGCATTTT
>15|NA|TRBV7-2|TRBJ1-5|NA
CASSLVQGNNQPQHF
TGTGCCAGCAGCTTAGTACAGGGTAACAATCAGCCCCAGCATTTT
>16|NA|TRBV24-1|TRBJ2-6|NA
CATSDSPRSGANVLTF
TGTGCCACCAGTGATTCCCCGCGGTCTGGGGCCAACGTCCTGACTTTC
>15|NA|TRBV6-2/TRBV6-3|TRBJ1-2|NA
CASSSPGESNYGYTF
TGTGCCAGCAGTTCACCGGGAGAGTCTAACTATGGCTACACCTTC
>15|NA|TRBV6-6|TRBJ2-2|NA
CASSYSWIDTGELFF
TGTGCCAGCAGTTACTCGTGGATTGACACCGGGGAGCTGTTTTTT
>13|NA|TRBV20-1|TRBJ1-4|NA
CSASGRINEKLFF
TGCAGTGCTAGCGGACGGATTAATGAAAAACTGTTTTTT
>17|NA|TRBV29-1|TRBJ2-7|TRBD2
CSVERELGLAWFNEQYF
TGCAGCGTTGAAAGGGAGTTGGGACTAGCTTGGTTCAATGAGCAGTACTTC
>16|NA|TRBV30|TRBJ2-4|NA
CAWSVDSGAKGDIQYF
TGTGCCTGGAGTGTAGATTCAGGGGCAAAAGGGGACATTCAGTACTTC
>13|once|TRBV20-1|TRBJ1-5|TRBD1
CSARGGGGQPQHF
TGCAGTGCCCGGGGAGGGGGCGGCCAGCCCCAGCATTTT
>15|NA|TRBV9|TRBJ2-3|NA
CASSVFDSLTDTQYF
TGTGCCAGCAGCGTATTCGACAGCCTCACAGATACGCAGTATTTT
>17|few|TRBV27|TRBJ1-2|NA
CASSSQARVESGQGYTF
TGTGCCAGCAGTTCCCAGGCCAGGGTGGAATCTGGGCAGGGCTACACCTTC
>15|NA|TRBV2|TRBJ2-1|TRBD2
CASSQRGTSENEQFF
TGTGCCAGCAGTCAAAGAGGGACTAGCGAAAATGAGCAGTTCTTC
>14|NA|TRBV4-3|TRBJ2-7|NA
CASSQQSNSYEQYF
TGCGCCAGCAGCCAACAGTCAAACTCCTACGAGCAGTACTTC